This T cell receptor (beta chain) was observed in a study of vaccination and CD4 T cells after COVID-19 (dated by TCRdb to between 2022 and 2023). Study-level background: Convalescent patients had a positive SARS-CoV-2 result on nasal swab PCR, and of these patients, several had mild disease and one had severe disease. In the convalescent cohort there were six males and four females, among whom were two Hispanic individuals, seven Caucasians, two Asians and one multiracial person. Each participant got two doses of either the Pfizer-BioNTech BNT162b2 vaccine (n=8) or the Moderna mRNA-1273 vaccine (n=2). Post-COVID blood samples were collected from convalescent patients a median of about 92 days after diagnosis, with a range of about 35 to 161 days. The time from the second vaccine dose to post-vaccine blood sampling had a median of approximately 72 days and ranged from 14 to 241 days. The cultures were stimulated with overlapping spike peptide pools from SARS-CoV-2 and from the common cold coronaviruses HCoV-NL63, HCoV-OC43 and HCoV-229E. As controls, cultures received a CEFX viral epitope pool (the positive control), an HIV-1 Nef peptide pool (the negative control), or no peptide at all. In over 8 COVID-19 convalescent patients and a few infection-naive healthy vaccine recipients, researchers compared the spike-specific CD4+ TCR repertoire from before mRNA vaccination with the repertoire from after.

Libraries were prepared through PCR. TCR sequencing of DNA from cultured CD4+ T cells used the Oncomine TCR Beta short-read assay at the Johns Hopkins FTIC core. The QIAamp micro DNA kit was used to extract genomic DNA from the cultured CD4+ T cells. Oncomine TCR Beta libraries made from cultured CD4+ T cells were pooled using unique dual indexes and sequenced on an Illumina iSeq 100. Per the original workflow: Non-productive sequences were removed, and CDR3s not starting with C, not ending with F or W, or shorter than 7 amino acids were discarded. The MANAFEST web application was used to identify antigen-specific clonotypes by comparing peptide-stimulated wells against reference wells and other culture wells. To be called positive, a clone needed an FDR below 0.05, an odds ratio above 5, and a productive frequency above 0.1% in at least two of three replicate wells. Cross-reactive clonotypes were defined as significantly expanded in both SARS-CoV-2 spike wells and at least one common cold coronavirus spike condition. Similarity between CDR3 sequences was evaluated in R version 3.6.1 using Levenshtein distances (stringdist) and unrooted phylogenetic trees (ape). TCRdb's own reprocessing of the public reads used fastp at Q25 and MiXCR and kept productive beta chains. CDR3 protein duplicates are merged, each entry listing the most common genes and DNA. In this record, the V and J calls reflect TCRdb's handling and not the investigators' own analysis. This sample has about 20,000 distinct CDR3 sequences in its table, and approximately 52% of those were observed once. The ten largest clones take up about 12% of the sample.

From V the trimming removes 3 bases and from J it removes 1 base, while the gene matches leave 5 bases of the junction unaccounted for. CDR1 and CDR2, per the germline V gene (reference sequence), are DFQATT and SNEGSKA. The CDR3 covers 15 residues, taking in both the cysteine and the phenylalanine. CDR3 DNA is the only sequence kept; it has 45 bases, read in frame from the first base. The treatment or condition label, as the study defines it: approximately nine-day PBMC culture with coronavirus spike peptide pools or control peptides (ViraFEST assay). The ViraFEST assay, used in the study, expanded antigen-specific T cells with peptide pools and then identified the expanded clonotypes through TCR sequencing. The convalescent patients' positive SARS-CoV-2 PCR tests fell between March and December 2020, which was before the Alpha, Beta and Delta variants emerged in the United States. PBMCs were cultured at fewer than 2.5 million per well in IMDM supplemented with approximately 5% human AB serum and 9.5 to 10 IU/ml IL-2, with approximately 10 ug/ml peptide pools added. On days 3 and 7, half of the culture medium was replaced with fresh IL-2-containing medium. After 10 days of culture, CD4+ T cells were isolated by negative selection using the EasySep CD4+ T cell isolation kit. Ficoll-Paque Plus gradient centrifugation was used to isolate PBMCs from whole blood, and the isolated PBMCs were then either used fresh or cryopreserved at -140C. Culture conditions were generally each tested in triplicate wells.

Concerning this clonotype itself: The clone's antigen remains unknown. Base qualities are not recorded, but no much larger clone differs from it by a single base.

General conclusions and limits of the study: The median number of SARS-CoV-2-reactive clonotypes rose from 21 after infection to 38 after vaccination, but the change was not significant. Only a relatively small number of convalescent patients were included in the study, and early timepoints following natural infection were not analyzed. Of the vaccine-specific clones found in convalescent patients, nearly all (304 of 307) were mono-reactive for SARS-CoV-2 spike instead of being cross-reactive with common cold coronaviruses. In convalescent patients, a median approximately 83% of post-vaccine SARS-CoV-2-reactive clones were detected only after vaccination, and vaccine-specific priming was suggested by this finding.

The sequencing sample was made of CD4+ T cells from blood, cultured in vitro. This chain joins TRBV20-1 to TRBJ2-4, with 8 bases in between that match TRBD2. The sequence was collected from a human donor who had recovered from COVID-19. The CDR3: CSASTGGAAKNIQYF. The DNA reads TGCAGTGCTAGTACCGGGGGGGCCGCCAAAAACATTCAGTACTTC.